Below are 10 T cell receptor beta chains sequenced from a single sample in a study of CD8 T cells in ankylosing spondylitis. Each CDR3 protein is one row after TCRdb ran MiXCR on the 5' RACE reads. The repertoire has roughly 42,000 distinct CDR3 sequences, 2.5% to 3% of them found once; the top ten carry approximately 4.3%. The sequencing input was blood, either unsorted or a sorted T cell fraction (not recorded which). The source is a male donor with ankylosing spondylitis or in good health (not recorded which).

This clonotype was counted ten times or more. This chain uses TRBV9 with TRBJ2-1, with 8 nucleotides matching TRBD2. CDR1 is SGDLS and CDR2 is YYNGEE in the germline V gene. The CDR3 is made up of 15 amino acids. V lost 4 bases and J lost 4; bases outside the gene matches: 7. In nucleotides, the CDR3 is TGTGCCAGCAGCCCCGGACTAGCCAGGTACAATGAGCAGTTCTTC. Translated: CASSPGLARYNEQFF.

This clonotype was recorded at least ten times. The V and J genes are TRBV9 and TRBJ2-3; the D call may be TRBD1 or TRBD2 (5 bases each). Deletions cut 4 bases from V and 0 bases from J, with 9 bases between. There are 14 residues in the CDR3. The germline gives CDR1 SGDLS, CDR2 YYNGEE. CDR3 DNA sequence: TGTGCCAGCAGCCCGGGGCGTAGCACAGATACGCAGTATTTT. Translating gives CASSPGRSTDTQYF.

This clonotype was detected many times. The chain combines TRBV9 with TRBJ2-6; D remains ambiguous. The germline gives CDR1 SGDLS, CDR2 YYNGEE. This CDR3 spans 16 amino acids. The V end was cut by 1 base, the J end by 2 bases, with 10 bases between. The CDR3: CASSVMAGTGANVLTF. In nucleotides, the CDR3 is TGTGCCAGCAGCGTAATGGCAGGTACTGGGGCCAACGTCCTGACTTTC.

This clonotype was seen at least ten times. This sequence joins TRBV9 and TRBJ1-3, with D possibly being TRBD1 (5 bases). The CDR3 spans 15 residues. V shed 3 bases and J shed 0 bases, with 10 bases lying between them. Germline CDR1 is SGDLS and CDR2 is YYNGEE. The CDR3 loop is CASSATGDSGNTIYF. In nucleotides, the CDR3 is TGTGCCAGCAGCGCCACAGGAGACTCTGGAAACACCATATATTTT.

The table lists this clonotype with many counts. CDR3 sequence (DNA): TGTGCCAGCAGCGTAGCTAGCGGGAGAGAAACAGATACGCAGTATTTT. Protein sequence: CASSVASGRETDTQYF. The genes are TRBV9 and TRBJ2-3, with 10 bases that match TRBD2. CDR1 and CDR2 (germline): SGDLS, YYNGEE. J was trimmed by 3 bases and V by 0 bases; bases with no gene match: 4. The CDR3 sequence is 16 residues long. Combining the CDR3 with reference TRBV9 and TRBJ2-3 gives the whole variable domain DSGVTQTPKHLITATGQRVTLRCSPRSGDLSVYWYQQSLDQGLQFLIQYYNGEERAKGNILERFSAQQFPDLHSELNLSSLELGDSALYFCASSVASGRETDTQYFGPGTRLTVL.

This clonotype has a count of ten or more. V gene TRBV9 combines with J gene TRBJ2-1, with D unresolved. Trimming cost V 0 bases and J 7 bases, with 14 bases left between them. Germline V gene lookup returns CDR1 SGDLS and CDR2 YYNGEE. This CDR3 has 15 amino acids. The CDR3 DNA is TGTGCCAGCAGCGTAGAAGGGTTCGCTGGGAATGAGCAGTTCTTC. Translating it yields CASSVEGFAGNEQFF.

This clonotype was seen at least ten times. The rearrangement links TRBV9 to TRBJ2-1; 10 bases fit TRBD2. Trimming removed 0 bases from V and 9 bases from J; junction bases left unmatched: 6. CDR1 SGDLS and CDR2 YYNGEE come from the germline V gene. CDR3 length: 15 residues. The CDR3 spells CASSVVASGSGEQFF. In DNA form, the CDR3 reads TGTGCCAGCAGCGTAGTAGCTAGCGGGAGCGGTGAGCAGTTCTTC.

The table lists this clonotype with many counts. V usage is TRBV9 and J usage is TRBJ2-7, with a possible D match to TRBD2 (5 bases). The V gene lost 4 bases and the J gene lost 0 bases, with 8 bases spanning the gap. The V gene's germline CDR1 is SGDLS and CDR2 YYNGEE. The length of the CDR3 is 13 residues. The CDR3 loop is CASSPGSSYEQYF. The CDR3 DNA reads TGTGCCAGCAGCCCGGGGAGCTCCTACGAGCAGTACTTC.

This clonotype was observed at least ten times. The chain couples TRBV9 to TRBJ2-3; D may correspond to TRBD1 or TRBD2 (5 bases each). CDR1 and CDR2 (germline): SGDLS, YYNGEE. V was trimmed by 0 bases and J by 3 bases, leaving 8 bases between them. The length of the CDR3 is 14 residues. This CDR3 reads CASSVARETDTQYF. DNA for the CDR3: TGTGCCAGCAGCGTAGCCAGGGAGACAGATACGCAGTATTTT.

Ten or more counts support this clonotype. The chain links TRBV9 to TRBJ2-3; 7 bases are a match to TRBD2. V lost 5 bases to trimming and J lost 2 bases; unmatched junction nucleotides: 8. Germline-derived CDR1 and CDR2 are SGDLS and YYNGEE. The CDR3 extends over 15 amino acids. DNA of the CDR3: TGTGCCAGCAGTGATAGCGGGCTCCTCACAGATACGCAGTATTTT. Residues: CASSDSGLLTDTQYF.